This T cell receptor beta chain was sequenced during a study of blood T cell repertoires in COVID-19. The overall study: Sources were T cells, B-cell-depleted T cells, or PBMCs; the material itself was cDNA or gDNA.

Germline CDR1 SNHLY, CDR2 FYNNEI. This CDR3 is built from 16 residues. With 7 bases removed from V and 5 bases from J, the gap between germline ends came to 23 bases. In the authors' workflow: Cell counts per sample came from amplifying reference gene primers. Clones were read by immunoSEQ multiplex PCR, and TCRdb kept only the in-frame ones, dropping some. Clonal size and the V and J genes are those of that table, whereas D and trimming came from the DNA. This table has roughly 50,000 clones, about four fifths appearing once. The chain uses TRBV2 and TRBJ2-5; D may be TRBD2 (5 bases). This clonotype was sampled from a woman aged 55-75 years with acute or convalescent COVID-19. The sequencing input was peripheral blood. The CDR3 protein is CASTRTPQAVWETQYF. The DNA for the CDR3 is TGTGCCAGCACCAGGACCCCCCAAGCGGTCTGGGAGACCCAGTACTTC. The full variable domain, completed using reference TRBV2 and TRBJ2-5, is EPEVTQTPSHQVTQMGQEVILRCVPISNHLYFYWYRQILGQKVEFLVSFYNNEISEKSEIFDDQFSVERPDGSNFTLKIRSTKLEDSAMYFCASTRTPQAVWETQYFGPGTRLLVL.